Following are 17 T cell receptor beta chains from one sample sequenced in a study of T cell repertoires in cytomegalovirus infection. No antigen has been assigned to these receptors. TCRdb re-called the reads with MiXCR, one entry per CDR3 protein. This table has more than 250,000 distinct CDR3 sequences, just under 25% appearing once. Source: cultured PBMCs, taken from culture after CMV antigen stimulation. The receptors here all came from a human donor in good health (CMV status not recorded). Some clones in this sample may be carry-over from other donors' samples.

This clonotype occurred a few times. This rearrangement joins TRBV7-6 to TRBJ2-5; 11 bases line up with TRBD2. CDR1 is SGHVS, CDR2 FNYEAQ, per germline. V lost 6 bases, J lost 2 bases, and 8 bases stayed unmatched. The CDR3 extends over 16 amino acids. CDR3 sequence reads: CASRRTSGLIQETQYF. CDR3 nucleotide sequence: TGTGCCAGCAGGAGGACTAGCGGGCTGATTCAAGAGACCCAGTACTTC.

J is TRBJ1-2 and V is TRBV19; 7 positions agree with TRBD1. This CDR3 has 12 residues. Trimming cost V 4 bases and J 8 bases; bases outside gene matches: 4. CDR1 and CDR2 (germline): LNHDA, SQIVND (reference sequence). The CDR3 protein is CASSTDREGYTF. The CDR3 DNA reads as TGTGCCAGTAGTACCGACAGGGAAGGCTACACCTTC.

This CDR3 reads CASRIQGMNTEAFF. The CDR3 bases are TGTGCCAGCAGGATCCAGGGAATGAACACTGAAGCTTTCTTT. This chain links TRBV28 with TRBJ1-1; D is possibly TRBD1 (5 bases). Germline assignment: CDR1 MDHEN and CDR2 SYDVKM. This CDR3 region has 14 residues. V lost 6 bases, J lost 0 bases, and 11 bases lay in between.

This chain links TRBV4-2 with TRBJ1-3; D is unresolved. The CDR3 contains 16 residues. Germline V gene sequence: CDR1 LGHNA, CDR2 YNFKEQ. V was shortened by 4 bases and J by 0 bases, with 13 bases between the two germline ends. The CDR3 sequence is CASSLNPLGSGNTIYF. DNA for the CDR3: TGTGCCAGCAGCCTCAACCCCTTAGGCTCTGGAAACACCATATATTTT.

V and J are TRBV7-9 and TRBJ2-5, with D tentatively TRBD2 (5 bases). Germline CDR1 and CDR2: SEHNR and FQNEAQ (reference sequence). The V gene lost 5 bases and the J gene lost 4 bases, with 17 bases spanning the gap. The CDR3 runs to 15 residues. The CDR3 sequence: CASSQPVEARETQYF. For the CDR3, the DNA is TGTGCCAGCAGCCAACCCGTGGAGGCTAGAGAGACCCAGTACTTC.

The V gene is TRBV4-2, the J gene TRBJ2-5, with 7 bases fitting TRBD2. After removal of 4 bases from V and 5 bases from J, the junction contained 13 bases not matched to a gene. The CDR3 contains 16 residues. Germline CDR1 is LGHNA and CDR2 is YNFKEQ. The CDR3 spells CASSRGGVGSGETQYF. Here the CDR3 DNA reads TGTGCCAGCAGCCGGGGGGGTGTCGGGAGTGGGGAGACCCAGTACTTC.

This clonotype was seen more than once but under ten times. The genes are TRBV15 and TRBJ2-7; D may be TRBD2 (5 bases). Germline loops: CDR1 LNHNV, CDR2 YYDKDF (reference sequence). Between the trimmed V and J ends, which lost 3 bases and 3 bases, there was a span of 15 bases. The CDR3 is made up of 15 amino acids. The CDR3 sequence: CATSSDPAGFYEQYF. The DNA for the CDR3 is TGTGCCACCAGCAGTGACCCGGCGGGTTTCTACGAGCAGTACTTC.

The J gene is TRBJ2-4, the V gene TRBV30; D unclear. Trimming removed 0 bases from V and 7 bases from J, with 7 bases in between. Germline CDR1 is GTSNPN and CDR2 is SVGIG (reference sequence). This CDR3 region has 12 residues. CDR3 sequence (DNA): TGTGCCTGGAGTGTCGTCGGTAACATTCAGTACTTC. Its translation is CAWSVVGNIQYF. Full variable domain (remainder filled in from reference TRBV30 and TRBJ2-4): SQTIHQWPATLVQPVGSPLSLECTVEGTSNPNLYWYRQAAGRGLQLLFYSVGIGQISSEVPQNLSASRPQDRQFILSSKKLLLSDSGFYLCAWSVVGNIQYFGAGTRLSVL.

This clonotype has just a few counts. Here the CDR3 reads CASSPDSEQFF. The CDR3 nucleotides read TGTGCCAGCAGCCCCGATAGTGAGCAGTTCTTC. This chain links TRBV7-2 with TRBJ2-1; D remains ambiguous. Deletions cut 5 bases from V and 9 bases from J, with 8 bases between. The CDR3 totals 11 residues. Germline CDR1 is SGHTA and CDR2 is FQGNSA. The full variable domain, in which reference TRBV7-2 and TRBJ2-1 provide the parts outside the CDR3, is GAGVSQSPSNKVTEKGKDVELRCDPISGHTALYWYRQSLGQGLEFLIYFQGNSAPDKSGLPSDRFSAERTGGSVSTLTIQRTQQEDSAVYLCASSPDSEQFFGPGTRLTVL.

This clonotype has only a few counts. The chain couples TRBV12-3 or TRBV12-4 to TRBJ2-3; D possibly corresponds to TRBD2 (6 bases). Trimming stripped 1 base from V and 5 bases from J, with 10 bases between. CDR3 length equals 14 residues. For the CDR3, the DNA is TGTGCCAGCAGTTTAGGGCGGAGGGGAGATACGCAGTATTTT. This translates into CASSLGRRGDTQYF.

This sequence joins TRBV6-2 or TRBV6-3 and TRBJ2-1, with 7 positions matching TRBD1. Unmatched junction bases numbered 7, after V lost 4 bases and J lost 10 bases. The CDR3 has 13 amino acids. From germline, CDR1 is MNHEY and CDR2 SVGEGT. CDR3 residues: CASSSQTGKEQFF. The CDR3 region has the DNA TGTGCCAGCAGTTCACAGACAGGGAAAGAGCAGTTCTTC.

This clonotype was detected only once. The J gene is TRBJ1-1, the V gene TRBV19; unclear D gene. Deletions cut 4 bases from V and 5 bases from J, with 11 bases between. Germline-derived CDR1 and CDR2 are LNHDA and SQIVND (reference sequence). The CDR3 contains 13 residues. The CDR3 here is CASSKVRWTEAFF. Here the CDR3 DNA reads TGTGCCAGTAGTAAGGTCAGATGGACTGAAGCTTTCTTT.

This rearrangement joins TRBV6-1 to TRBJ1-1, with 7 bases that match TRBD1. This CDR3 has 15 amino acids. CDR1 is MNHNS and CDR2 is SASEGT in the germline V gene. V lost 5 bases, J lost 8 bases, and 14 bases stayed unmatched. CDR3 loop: CASSKRDRVYAEAFF. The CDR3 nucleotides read TGTGCCAGCAGTAAACGCGACAGGGTTTACGCCGAAGCTTTCTTT.

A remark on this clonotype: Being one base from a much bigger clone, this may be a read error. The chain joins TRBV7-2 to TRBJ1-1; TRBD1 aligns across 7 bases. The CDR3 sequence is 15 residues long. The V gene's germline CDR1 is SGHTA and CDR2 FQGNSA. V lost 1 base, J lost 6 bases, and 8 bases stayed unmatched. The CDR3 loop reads CASSLEDRPGAEAFF. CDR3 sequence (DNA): TGTGCCAGCAGCTTAGAGGACAGGCCGGGTGCTGAAGCTTTCTTT.

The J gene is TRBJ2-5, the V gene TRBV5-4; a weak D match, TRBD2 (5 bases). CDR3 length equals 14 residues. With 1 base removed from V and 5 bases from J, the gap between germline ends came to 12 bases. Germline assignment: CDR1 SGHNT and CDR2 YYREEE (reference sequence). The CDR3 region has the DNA TGTGCCAGCAGCTTGTCGGGAAGCGAGGAGACCCAGTACTTC. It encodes CASSLSGSEETQYF.

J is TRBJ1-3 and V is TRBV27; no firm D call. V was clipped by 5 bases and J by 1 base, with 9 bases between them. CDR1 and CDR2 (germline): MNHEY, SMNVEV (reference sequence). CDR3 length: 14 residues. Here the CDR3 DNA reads TGTGCCAGCAGTCCCACCGTGTCTGGAAACACCATATATTTT. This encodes CASSPTVSGNTIYF.

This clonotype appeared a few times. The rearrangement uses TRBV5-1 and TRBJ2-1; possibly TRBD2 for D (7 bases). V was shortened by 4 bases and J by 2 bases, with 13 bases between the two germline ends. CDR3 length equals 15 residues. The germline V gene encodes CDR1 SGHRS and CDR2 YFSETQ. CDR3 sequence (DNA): TGCGCCAGCAGCGGGGGGGGCCCACCCTACAATGAGCAGTTCTTC. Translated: CASSGGGPPYNEQFF.